Presented here are 24 T cell receptor beta chains from one specimen sequenced in a study of patients and donors after allogeneic stem cell transplantation. TCRdb re-derived calls from the RT-PCR reads in MiXCR, one entry per CDR3 protein. Among 150,000 to 250,000 distinct CDR3 sequences listed, roughly two fifths were seen once. The sample was blood, either unsorted or a sorted T cell fraction (not recorded which). These TCRs come from a human donor who was either an allogeneic HSCT recipient or a stem cell or donor lymphocyte infusion donor (not recorded which). It is not recorded whose cells these are; they may come from a transplant donor.

This chain links TRBV7-9 with TRBJ1-1; tentative D call: TRBD1 (6 bases). Germline V gives CDR1 SEHNR, CDR2 FQNEAQ (reference sequence). The CDR3 totals 13 residues. The V end was cut by 2 bases, the J end by 3 bases, with 7 bases between. For the CDR3, the DNA is TGTGCCAGCAGCTTAAGACAGGACACTGAAGCTTTCTTT. Amino acid sequence: CASSLRQDTEAFF.

This chain uses TRBV28 with TRBJ2-7; D is undetermined. Deletions cut 5 bases from V and 4 bases from J, with 9 bases between. Germline V gene lookup returns CDR1 MDHEN and CDR2 SYDVKM. The length of the CDR3 is 12 residues. CDR3 coding DNA: TGTGCCAGCAGTGACCTTAGGTACGAGCAGTACTTC. Protein sequence: CASSDLRYEQYF.

This clonotype turned up a few times. J is TRBJ1-1 and V is TRBV27, with D perhaps TRBD1 (5 bases). Germline V gene sequence: CDR1 MNHEY, CDR2 SMNVEV (reference sequence). V lost 3 bases and J 6 bases, leaving 14 bases between the germline ends. This CDR3 contains 14 residues. Here the CDR3 reads CASSFRGAVAEAFF. As DNA, the CDR3 is TGTGCCAGCAGTTTCCGGGGCGCGGTGGCTGAAGCTTTCTTT.

The J gene is TRBJ2-3, the V gene TRBV7-2; the D gene is possibly TRBD1 (6 bases). The germline CDR1 and CDR2 sequences are SGHTA and FQGNSA. The CDR3 spans 14 residues. Trimming took 3 bases from V and 0 from J, leaving 7 bases between them. CDR3 in amino acids: CASSLDSSTDTQYF. In DNA, the CDR3 is TGTGCCAGCAGCTTGGACAGTAGCACAGATACGCAGTATTTT.

This clonotype was counted between two and nine times. The genes are TRBV6-2 or TRBV6-3 and TRBJ2-3, with TRBD2 matching over 7 bases. The CDR3 extends over 17 amino acids. Trimming removed 3 bases from V and 4 bases from J; junction bases left unmatched: 13. The germline V gene has CDR1 MNHEY and CDR2 SVGEGT. The CDR3 DNA sequence: TGTGCCAGCAGTTATCAGGCAATGGCTAGCGGAGCAGATACGCAGTATTTT. This sequence encodes CASSYQAMASGADTQYF.

This chain connects TRBV28 to TRBJ2-2; D remains ambiguous. The V gene's germline CDR1 is MDHEN and CDR2 SYDVKM. V was shortened by 3 bases and J by 3 bases, with 8 bases between the two germline ends. There are 14 residues in the CDR3. CDR3 nucleotides: TGTGCCAGCAGTTTCCGTGAGGACACCGGGGAGCTGTTTTTT. Translated, it gives CASSFREDTGELFF.

This clonotype showed up just a few times. The V gene is TRBV20-1, the J gene TRBJ1-5; no firm D call. Germline CDR1 DFQATT, CDR2 SNEGSKA (reference sequence). V was shortened by 5 bases and J by 4 bases, with 12 bases between the two germline ends. This CDR3 is 13 amino acids long. As DNA, the CDR3 is TGCAGTGCTTGGGCCTATGGGAATCAGCCCCAGCATTTT. Translation gives CSAWAYGNQPQHF.

The V gene is TRBV6-5, the J gene TRBJ1-5; TRBD1 is a possible D gene (5 bases). V lost 6 bases and J 3 bases, leaving 15 bases between the germline ends. The CDR3 sequence is 15 residues long. Germline CDR1 is MNHEY and CDR2 is SVGAGI. The CDR3 is CASSTDREPNQPQHF. The CDR3 bases are TGTGCCAGCAGCACAGACAGAGAGCCCAATCAGCCCCAGCATTTT.

The chain uses TRBV6-5 and TRBJ2-7; D gene uncertain. CDR3 length: 15 amino acids. V was shortened by 6 bases and J by 2 bases, with 17 bases between the two germline ends. CDR1 and CDR2 from the germline V gene are MNHEY and SVGAGI. For the CDR3, the DNA is TGTGCCAGCAGACCACCCGGAGTCGGAGCCTACGAGCAGTACTTC. Translation gives CASRPPGVGAYEQYF.

The chain uses TRBV12-3 or TRBV12-4 and TRBJ1-2, with D unresolved. V lost 5 bases and J 5 bases, leaving 12 bases between the germline ends. This CDR3 is built from 13 residues. CDR3 amino acids: CASSADRRYGYTF. The DNA for the CDR3 is TGTGCCAGCAGTGCGGACCGAAGATATGGCTACACCTTC.

The V and J genes are TRBV7-3 and TRBJ1-2; tentatively, D is TRBD1 (6 bases). Looked up from germline, CDR1 is SGHTA and CDR2 is FQGTGA. This CDR3 region has 13 residues. The ends were cut back, 5 bases at V and 7 bases at J, with 14 bases in the middle. The CDR3 coding sequence is TGTGCCAGCAGCCCTACAGGGTCGGGTGGCTACACCTTC. It translates to CASSPTGSGGYTF.

This clonotype was detected a few times. The gene calls are TRBV5-1 and TRBJ2-1; 7 bases agree with TRBD2. From germline, CDR1 is SGHRS and CDR2 YFSETQ. This CDR3 has 14 amino acids. V shed 4 bases and J 6 bases; nucleotides not matched to a gene: 7. This CDR3 is CASSPTSSANEQFF. The CDR3 DNA reads TGCGCCAGCAGCCCGACTAGCAGCGCCAATGAGCAGTTCTTC.

The chain recombines TRBV6-5 with TRBJ2-7, with TRBD2 matching over 13 bases. This CDR3 is 15 amino acids long. In germline, CDR1 is MNHEY, CDR2 SVGAGI. Trimming at V came to 6 bases and at J to 4 bases, leaving 6 bases not matched to a gene. Here the CDR3 DNA reads TGTGCCAGCAGACAAGGACTAGCGGGAGTGTACGAGCAGTACTTC. Amino acid sequence: CASRQGLAGVYEQYF.

This chain connects TRBV12-3 or TRBV12-4 to TRBJ2-5; no firm D call. The ends were cut back, 7 bases at V and 4 bases at J, with 7 bases in the middle. The CDR3 has 11 residues. CDR3 DNA sequence: TGTGCCAGCACCAACAGAGAGACCCAGTACTTC. Amino acids: CASTNRETQYF.

This clonotype has just a few counts. The chain combines TRBV29-1 with TRBJ1-1; D perhaps matches TRBD1 (6 bases). V lost 1 base to trimming and J lost 11 bases, with 11 bases between them. The CDR3 has 11 residues. CDR1 is SQVTM, CDR2 ANQGSEA, per germline. The CDR3 region is CSVEVWGQAFF. The CDR3 nucleotides read TGCAGCGTTGAAGTCTGGGGGCAGGCTTTCTTT.

This clonotype was recorded many times. The rearrangement uses TRBV29-1 and TRBJ1-1; a weak D match, TRBD1 (6 bases). The ends were cut back, 4 bases at V and 8 bases at J, with 14 bases in the middle. CDR1 and CDR2 from the germline V gene are SQVTM and ANQGSEA. The length of the CDR3 is 12 residues. The CDR3 nucleotides read TGCAGCGTTGGAATGTGGGGACAAGAAGCTTTCTTT. Protein: CSVGMWGQEAFF.

This clonotype was detected a few times. This chain joins TRBV6-5 and TRBJ2-3; tentatively, D is TRBD1 (6 bases). Germline assignment: CDR1 MNHEY and CDR2 SVGAGI. The CDR3 sequence is 14 residues long. Between the trimmed V and J ends, which lost 2 bases and 3 bases, there was a span of 9 bases. CDR3 in amino acids: CASSYEGVTDTQYF. The CDR3 nucleotides read TGTGCCAGCAGTTACGAGGGGGTGACAGATACGCAGTATTTT.

V gene TRBV2 combines with J gene TRBJ2-7; D might be TRBD1 (5 bases). The CDR3 totals 13 residues. V lost 6 bases and J lost 2, with 11 bases in between. CDR1 is SNHLY, CDR2 FYNNEI, per germline. The CDR3 coding sequence is TGTGCCAGCAGCGGTGGACAAACCTACGAGCAGTACTTC. This codes for CASSGGQTYEQYF.

The chain combines TRBV2 with TRBJ2-7; 7 nucleotides line up with TRBD1. The J segment lost 4 bases and the V segment lost 3 bases, leaving 3 bases of the junction unmatched. Germline V gene lookup returns CDR1 SNHLY and CDR2 FYNNEI. The CDR3 has 13 residues. The CDR3 protein is CASSEGDSYEQYF. Written as DNA, the CDR3 is TGTGCCAGCAGTGAGGGGGACAGTTACGAGCAGTACTTC.

The chain uses TRBV7-2 and TRBJ2-5; the D gene is possibly TRBD1 (6 bases). Germline CDR1 SGHTA, CDR2 FQGNSA. The ends were cut back, 5 bases at V and 4 bases at J, with 11 bases in the middle. The CDR3 has 13 amino acids. CDR3 region: CASSVRGLETQYF. In DNA form, the CDR3 reads TGTGCCAGCAGCGTCAGGGGTCTAGAGACCCAGTACTTC.

This clonotype was seen a few times. This chain joins TRBV7-9 and TRBJ1-5, with a possible D match to TRBD1 (5 bases). Germline values: CDR1 SEHNR, CDR2 FQNEAQ (reference sequence). CDR3 length equals 16 residues. The V end was cut by 1 base, the J end by 3 bases, with 13 bases between. The CDR3 coding sequence is TGTGCCAGCAGCTTAGGCGGGGGAATAGACAATCAGCCCCAGCATTTT. Protein product: CASSLGGGIDNQPQHF.

This CDR3 reads CASRPTPATNEKLFF. As DNA, the CDR3 is TGTGCCAGCAGACCAACACCGGCAACTAATGAAAAACTGTTTTTT. The gene calls are TRBV6-5 and TRBJ1-4, with no clear D. The CDR3 runs to 15 residues. Germline-derived CDR1 and CDR2 are MNHEY and SVGAGI. Trimming pared 6 bases from V and 0 bases from J, leaving 11 bases between.

The table lists this clonotype with a few counts. This chain connects TRBV7-2 to TRBJ1-2; perhaps TRBD1 as D (5 bases). This CDR3 is built from 14 residues. CDR1 and CDR2 from the germline V gene are SGHTA and FQGNSA. V was pared by 1 base and J by 3 bases, with 9 bases between. The CDR3 protein is CASSLGDSYYGYTF. The DNA for the CDR3 is TGTGCCAGCAGCTTAGGCGACAGCTACTATGGCTACACCTTC. Looking up the rest from reference TRBV7-2 and TRBJ1-2 gives the full variable domain: GAGVSQSPSNKVTEKGKDVELRCDPISGHTALYWYRQSLGQGLEFLIYFQGNSAPDKSGLPSDRFSAERTGGSVSTLTIQRTQQEDSAVYLCASSLGDSYYGYTFGSGTRLTVV.

The rearrangement uses TRBV27 and TRBJ2-7, with TRBD1 identical over 9 bases. From germline, CDR1 is MNHEY and CDR2 SMNVEV (reference sequence). V shed 5 bases, J shed 2 bases, and the junction held 10 bases outside the gene matches. CDR3 length: 16 residues. The CDR3 nucleotides read TGTGCCAGCAGTCCCAAACTAAGACAGGGGGCCTACGAGCAGTACTTC. Translating gives CASSPKLRQGAYEQYF.